This TCR beta chain was retrieved from a study of cytomegalovirus exposure and HLA in healthy donors. PCR employed 60 Vbeta and 13 Jbeta primers. Assay: immunoSEQ multiplex PCR; the TCRdb copy retains only in-frame clones and omits some. The repertoire includes more than 150,000 clones, around 84% of them detected once, and approximately 1.2% sits in the top ten. Germline CDR1 SGHTA, CDR2 FQGTGA. The trim removed 5 bases at V and 0 bases at J, leaving 3 bases unmatched. This CDR3 spans 16 amino acids. In this sample, this clone turned up once. The V and J genes are TRBV7-3 and TRBJ2-1, with 11 bases matching TRBD1. This sequence was found in a girl aged 2 to 10 in good health and CMV-seropositive. Sequenced material: PBMCs. CDR3 coding DNA: TGTGCCAGCAGCATTGGACAGGGGGCCTCCTACAATGAGCAGTTCTTC. Translation: CASSIGQGASYNEQFF.